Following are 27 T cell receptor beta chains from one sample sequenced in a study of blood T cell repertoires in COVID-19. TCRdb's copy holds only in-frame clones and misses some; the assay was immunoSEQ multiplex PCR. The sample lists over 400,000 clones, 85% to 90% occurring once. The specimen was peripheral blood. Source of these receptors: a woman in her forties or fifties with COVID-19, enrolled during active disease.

CDR3 sequence reads: CASSLARGQAHSGANVLTF. As DNA, the CDR3 is TGTGCCAGCAGCTTAGCGCGGGGACAGGCCCACTCTGGGGCCAACGTCCTGACTTTC. The chain is built from TRBV7-6 and TRBJ2-6; 8 bases agree with TRBD1. The CDR3 totals 19 residues. Per germline, CDR1 SGHVS and CDR2 FNYEAQ. V trimming: 0 bases; J trimming: 0 bases; junction bases outside the gene matches: 7.

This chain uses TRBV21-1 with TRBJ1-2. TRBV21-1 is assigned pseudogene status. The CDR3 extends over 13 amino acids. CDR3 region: CLDWWFDLYGYTF. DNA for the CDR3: TGTCTAGATTGGTGGTTCGACCTCTATGGCTACACCTTC.

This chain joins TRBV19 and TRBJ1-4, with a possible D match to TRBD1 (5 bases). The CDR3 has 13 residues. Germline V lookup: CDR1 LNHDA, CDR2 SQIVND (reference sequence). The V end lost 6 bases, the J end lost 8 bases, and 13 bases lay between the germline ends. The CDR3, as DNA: TGTGCCAGTAGCCAGGGTCAGATCGAAAAACTGTTTTTT. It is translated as CASSQGQIEKLFF. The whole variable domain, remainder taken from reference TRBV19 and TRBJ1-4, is DGGITQSPKYLFRKEGQNVTLSCEQNLNHDAMYWYRQDPGQGLRLIYYSQIVNDFQKGDIAEGYSVSREKKESFPLTVTSAQKNPTAFYLCASSQGQIEKLFFGSGTQLSVL.

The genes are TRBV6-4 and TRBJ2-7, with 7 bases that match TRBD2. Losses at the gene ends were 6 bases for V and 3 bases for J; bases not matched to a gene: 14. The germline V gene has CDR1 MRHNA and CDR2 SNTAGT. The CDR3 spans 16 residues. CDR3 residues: CASSKDGGGDLYEQYF. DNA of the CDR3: TGTGCCAGCAGCAAAGATGGGGGGGGAGACCTCTACGAGCAGTACTTC.

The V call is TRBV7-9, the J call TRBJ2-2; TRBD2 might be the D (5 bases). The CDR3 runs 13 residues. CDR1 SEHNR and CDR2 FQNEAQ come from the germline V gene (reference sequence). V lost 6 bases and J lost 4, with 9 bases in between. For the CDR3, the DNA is TGTGCCAGCAGACTAGTGGTCACCGGGGAGCTGTTTTTT. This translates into CASRLVVTGELFF.

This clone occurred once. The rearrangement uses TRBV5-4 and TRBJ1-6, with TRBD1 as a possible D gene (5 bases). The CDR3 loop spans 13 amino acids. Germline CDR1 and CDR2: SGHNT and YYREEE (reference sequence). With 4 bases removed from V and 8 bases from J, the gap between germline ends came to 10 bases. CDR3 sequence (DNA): TGTGCCAGCAGCAAAGGGGTAGATTCACCCCTCCACTTT. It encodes CASSKGVDSPLHF.

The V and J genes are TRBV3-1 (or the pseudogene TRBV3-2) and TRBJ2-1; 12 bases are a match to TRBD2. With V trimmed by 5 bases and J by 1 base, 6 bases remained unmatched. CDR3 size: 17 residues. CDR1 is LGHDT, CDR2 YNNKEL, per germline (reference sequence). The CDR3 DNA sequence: TGTGCCAGCAGCGGCACTAGCGGGGGGTCTTCCTACAATGAGCAGTTCTTC. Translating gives CASSGTSGGSSYNEQFF.

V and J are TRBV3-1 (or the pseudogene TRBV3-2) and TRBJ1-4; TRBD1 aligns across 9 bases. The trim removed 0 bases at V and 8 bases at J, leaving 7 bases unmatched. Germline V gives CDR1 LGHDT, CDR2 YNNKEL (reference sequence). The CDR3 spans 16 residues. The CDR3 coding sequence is TGTGCCAGCAGCCAAGATTTTAATACAGGGGGCGAAAAACTGTTTTTT. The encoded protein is CASSQDFNTGGEKLFF.

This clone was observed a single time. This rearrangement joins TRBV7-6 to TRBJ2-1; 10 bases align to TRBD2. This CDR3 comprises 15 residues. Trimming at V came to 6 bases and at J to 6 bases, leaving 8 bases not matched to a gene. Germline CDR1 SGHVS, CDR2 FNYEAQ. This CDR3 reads CASSSSGGAINEQFF. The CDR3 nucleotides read TGTGCCAGCAGTTCCAGCGGGGGGGCCATCAATGAGCAGTTCTTC.

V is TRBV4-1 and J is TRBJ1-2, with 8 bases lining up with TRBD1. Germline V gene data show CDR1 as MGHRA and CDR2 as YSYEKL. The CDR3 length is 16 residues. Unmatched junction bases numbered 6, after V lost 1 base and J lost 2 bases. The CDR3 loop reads CASSQVRQGINYGYTF. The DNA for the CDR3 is TGCGCCAGCAGCCAAGTACGACAGGGGATCAACTATGGCTACACCTTC.

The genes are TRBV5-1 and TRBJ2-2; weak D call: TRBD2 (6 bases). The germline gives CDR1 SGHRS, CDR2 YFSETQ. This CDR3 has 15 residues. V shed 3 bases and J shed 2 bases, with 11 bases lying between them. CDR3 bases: TGCGCCAGCAGCTGGGGGGACCCAAACACCGGGGAGCTGTTTTTT. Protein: CASSWGDPNTGELFF.

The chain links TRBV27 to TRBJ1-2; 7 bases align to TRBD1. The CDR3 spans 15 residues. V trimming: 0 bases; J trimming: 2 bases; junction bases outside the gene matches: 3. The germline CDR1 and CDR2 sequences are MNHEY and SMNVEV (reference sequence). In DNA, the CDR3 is TGTGCCAGCAGTTTATCAGGGGGCCACAACTATGGCTACACCTTC. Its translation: CASSLSGGHNYGYTF.

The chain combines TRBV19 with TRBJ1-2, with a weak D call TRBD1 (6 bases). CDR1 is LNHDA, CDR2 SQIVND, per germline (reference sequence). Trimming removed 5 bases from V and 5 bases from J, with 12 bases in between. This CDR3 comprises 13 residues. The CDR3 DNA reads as TGTGCCAGTAGTTTGGACAGATATTATGGCTACACCTTC. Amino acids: CASSLDRYYGYTF.

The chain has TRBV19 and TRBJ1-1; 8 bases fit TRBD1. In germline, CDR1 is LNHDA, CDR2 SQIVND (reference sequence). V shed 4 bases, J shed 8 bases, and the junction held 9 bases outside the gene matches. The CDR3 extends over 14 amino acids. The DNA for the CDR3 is TGTGCCAGTAGTAACCCGGGACAGGTGAAGGAAGCTTTCTTT. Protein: CASSNPGQVKEAFF.

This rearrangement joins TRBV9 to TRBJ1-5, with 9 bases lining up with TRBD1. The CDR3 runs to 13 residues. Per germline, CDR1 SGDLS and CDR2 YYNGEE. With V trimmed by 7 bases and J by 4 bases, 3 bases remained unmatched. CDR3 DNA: TGTGCCAGCGGGGACAGGGAAAATCAGCCCCAGCATTTT. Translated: CASGDRENQPQHF.

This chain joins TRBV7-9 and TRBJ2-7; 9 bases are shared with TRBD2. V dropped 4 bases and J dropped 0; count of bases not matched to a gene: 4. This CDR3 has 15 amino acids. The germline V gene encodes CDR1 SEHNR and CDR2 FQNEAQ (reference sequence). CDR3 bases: TGTGCCAGCAGCTCCAGCGGGGGGATCTCCTACGAGCAGTACTTC. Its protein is CASSSSGGISYEQYF.

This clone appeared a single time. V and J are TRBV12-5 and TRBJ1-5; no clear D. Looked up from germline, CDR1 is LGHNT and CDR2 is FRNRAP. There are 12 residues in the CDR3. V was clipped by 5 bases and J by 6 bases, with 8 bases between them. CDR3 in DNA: TGTGCTAGTGGTCTCCTAGGTCAGCCCCAGCATTTT. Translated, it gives CASGLLGQPQHF.

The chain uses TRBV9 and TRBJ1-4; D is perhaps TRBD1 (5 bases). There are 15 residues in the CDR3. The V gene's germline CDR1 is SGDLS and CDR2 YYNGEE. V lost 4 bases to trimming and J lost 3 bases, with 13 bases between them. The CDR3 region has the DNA TGTGCCAGCAGCCCCGAACAGGTTGCTAATGAAAAACTGTTTTTT. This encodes CASSPEQVANEKLFF.

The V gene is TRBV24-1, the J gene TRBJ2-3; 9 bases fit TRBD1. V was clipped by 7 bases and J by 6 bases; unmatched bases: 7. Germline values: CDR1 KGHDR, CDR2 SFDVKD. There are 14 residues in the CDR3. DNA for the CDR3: TGTGCCACCAGCATAACAGGGGGCGGCGATACGCAGTATTTT. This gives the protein CATSITGGGDTQYF.

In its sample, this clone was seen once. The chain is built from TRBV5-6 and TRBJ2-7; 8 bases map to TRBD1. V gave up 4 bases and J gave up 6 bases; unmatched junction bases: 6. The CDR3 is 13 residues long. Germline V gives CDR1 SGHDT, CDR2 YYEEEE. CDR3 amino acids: CASSASGGLEQYF. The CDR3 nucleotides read TGTGCCAGCAGCGCTTCAGGGGGCCTCGAGCAGTACTTC.

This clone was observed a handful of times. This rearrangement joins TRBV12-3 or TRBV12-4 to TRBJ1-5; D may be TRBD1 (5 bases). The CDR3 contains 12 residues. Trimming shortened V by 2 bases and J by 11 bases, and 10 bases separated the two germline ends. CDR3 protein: CASSLIGAAQHF. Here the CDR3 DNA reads TGTGCCAGCAGTTTAATAGGGGCGGCCCAGCATTTT.

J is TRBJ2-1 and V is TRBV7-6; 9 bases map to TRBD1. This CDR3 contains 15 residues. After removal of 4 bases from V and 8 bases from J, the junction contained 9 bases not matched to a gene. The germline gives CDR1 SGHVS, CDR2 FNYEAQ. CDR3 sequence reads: CASSSLGTGIDEQFF. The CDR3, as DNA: TGTGCCAGCAGCTCGCTTGGGACAGGGATCGATGAGCAGTTCTTC.

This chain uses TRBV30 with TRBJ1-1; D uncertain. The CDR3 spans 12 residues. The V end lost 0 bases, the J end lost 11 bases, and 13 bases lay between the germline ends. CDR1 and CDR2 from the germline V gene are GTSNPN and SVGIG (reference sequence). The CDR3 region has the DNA TGTGCCTGGAGTGTTAATGGAGAGAGGGCTTTCTTT. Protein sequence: CAWSVNGERAFF.

The CDR3 region has the DNA TGCAGCGTGGGGACAGGGCGGATAAACACTGAAGCTTTCTTT. As protein: CSVGTGRINTEAFF. V usage is TRBV29-1 and J usage is TRBJ1-1, with 9 bases aligning to TRBD1. The germline V gene encodes CDR1 SQVTM and CDR2 ANQGSEA. Germline trimming cut 6 bases from V and 2 bases from J; bases unmatched to any gene: 7. The CDR3 consists of 14 residues.

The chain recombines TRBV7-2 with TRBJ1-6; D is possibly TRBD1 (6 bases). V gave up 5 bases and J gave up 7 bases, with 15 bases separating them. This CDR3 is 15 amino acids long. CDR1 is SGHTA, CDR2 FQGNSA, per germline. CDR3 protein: CASSRSGTTNSPLHF. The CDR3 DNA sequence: TGTGCCAGCAGCAGATCCGGGACAACCAATTCACCCCTCCACTTT. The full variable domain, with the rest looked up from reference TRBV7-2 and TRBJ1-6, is GAGVSQSPSNKVTEKGKDVELRCDPISGHTALYWYRQSLGQGLEFLIYFQGNSAPDKSGLPSDRFSAERTGGSVSTLTIQRTQQEDSAVYLCASSRSGTTNSPLHFGNGTRLTVT.

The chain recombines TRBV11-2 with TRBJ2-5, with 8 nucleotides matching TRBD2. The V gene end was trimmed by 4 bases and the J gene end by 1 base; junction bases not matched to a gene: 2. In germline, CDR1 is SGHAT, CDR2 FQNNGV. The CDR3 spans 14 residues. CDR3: CASSSTSAQETQYF. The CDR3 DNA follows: TGTGCCAGCAGCTCGACTAGCGCCCAAGAGACCCAGTACTTC.

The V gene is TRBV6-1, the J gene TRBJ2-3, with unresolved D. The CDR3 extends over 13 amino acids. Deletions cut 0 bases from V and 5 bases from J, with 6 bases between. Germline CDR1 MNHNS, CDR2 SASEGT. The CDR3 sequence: CASSEASEDTQYF. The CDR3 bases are TGTGCCAGCAGTGAAGCGTCAGAAGATACGCAGTATTTT.